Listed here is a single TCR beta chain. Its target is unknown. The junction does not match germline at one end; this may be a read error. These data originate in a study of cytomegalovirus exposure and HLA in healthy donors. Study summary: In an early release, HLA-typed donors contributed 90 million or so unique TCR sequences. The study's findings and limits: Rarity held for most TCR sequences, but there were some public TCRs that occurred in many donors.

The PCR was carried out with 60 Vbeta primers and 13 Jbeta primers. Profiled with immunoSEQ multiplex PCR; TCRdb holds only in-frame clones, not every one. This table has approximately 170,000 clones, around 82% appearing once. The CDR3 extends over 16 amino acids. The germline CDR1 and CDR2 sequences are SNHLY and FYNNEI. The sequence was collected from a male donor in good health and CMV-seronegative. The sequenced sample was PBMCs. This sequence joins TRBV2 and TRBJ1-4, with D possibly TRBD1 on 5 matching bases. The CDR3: CASNEAFGAGRSKLFF. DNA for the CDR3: TGTGCCAGCAATGAAGCGTTTGGGGCAGGTCGTTCCAAACTGTTTTTT.